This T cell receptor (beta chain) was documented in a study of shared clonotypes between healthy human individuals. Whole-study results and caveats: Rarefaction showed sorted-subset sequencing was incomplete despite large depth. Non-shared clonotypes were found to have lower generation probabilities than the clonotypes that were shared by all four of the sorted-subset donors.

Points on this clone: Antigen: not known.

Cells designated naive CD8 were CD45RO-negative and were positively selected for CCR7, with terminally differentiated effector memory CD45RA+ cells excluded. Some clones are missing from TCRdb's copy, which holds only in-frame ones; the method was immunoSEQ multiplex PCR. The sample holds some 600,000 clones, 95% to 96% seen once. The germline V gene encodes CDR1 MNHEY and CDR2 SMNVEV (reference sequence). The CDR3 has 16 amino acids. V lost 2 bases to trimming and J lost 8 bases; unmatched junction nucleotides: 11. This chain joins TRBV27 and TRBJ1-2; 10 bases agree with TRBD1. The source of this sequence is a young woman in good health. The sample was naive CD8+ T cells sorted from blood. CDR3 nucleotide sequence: TGTGCCAGCAGTTTAGGAACCGGGACAGGGGAGGTGGGCTACACCTTC. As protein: CASSLGTGTGEVGYTF.